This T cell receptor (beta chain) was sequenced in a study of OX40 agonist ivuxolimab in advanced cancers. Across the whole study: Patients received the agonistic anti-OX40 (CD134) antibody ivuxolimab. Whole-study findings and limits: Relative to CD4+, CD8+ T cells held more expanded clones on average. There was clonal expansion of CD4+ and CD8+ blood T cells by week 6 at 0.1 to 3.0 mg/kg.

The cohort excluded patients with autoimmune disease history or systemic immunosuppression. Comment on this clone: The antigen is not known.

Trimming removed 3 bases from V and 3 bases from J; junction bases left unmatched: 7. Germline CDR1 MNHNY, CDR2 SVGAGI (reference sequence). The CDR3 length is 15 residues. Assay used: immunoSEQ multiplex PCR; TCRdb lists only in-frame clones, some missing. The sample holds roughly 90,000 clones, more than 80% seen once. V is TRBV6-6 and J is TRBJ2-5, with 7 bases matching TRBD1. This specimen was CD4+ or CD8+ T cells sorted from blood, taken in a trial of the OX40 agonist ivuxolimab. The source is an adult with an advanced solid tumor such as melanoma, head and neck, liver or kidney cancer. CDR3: CASSYKGTGEETQYF. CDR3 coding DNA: TGTGCCAGCAGTTATAAGGGAACAGGGGAAGAGACCCAGTACTTC.